Shown below are 26 T cell receptor beta chains from a single sample sequenced in a study of blood T cell repertoires in COVID-19. The table came from immunoSEQ multiplex PCR; TCRdb's copy has only in-frame clones and leaves some out. Found here are roughly 200,000 clones, roughly 90% of them singletons; the top ten hold around 3.7%. The specimen was PBMCs or T cells enriched from blood (not recorded which). These receptor sequences come from a young woman with acute COVID-19.

V gene TRBV5-6 combines with J gene TRBJ1-5; no firm D call. CDR1 and CDR2 (germline): SGHDT, YYEEEE. This CDR3 is built from 15 residues. V was trimmed by 1 base and J by 1 base, leaving 9 bases between them. The CDR3 sequence: CASSLYSPSNQPQHF. In DNA form, the CDR3 reads TGTGCCAGCAGCTTGTACTCCCCGAGCAATCAGCCCCAGCATTTT. Full variable domain (rest looked up from reference TRBV5-6 and TRBJ1-5): DAGVTQSPTHLIKTRGQQVTLRCSPKSGHDTVSWYQQALGQGPQFIFQYYEEEERQRGNFPDRFSGHQFPNYSSELNVNALLLGDSALYLCASSLYSPSNQPQHFGDGTRLSIL.

On this clone: In the same sample, other DNA sequences code for this CDR3. The chain recombines TRBV15 with TRBJ1-5, with 7 bases that match TRBD1. The J segment lost 4 bases and the V segment lost 0 bases, leaving 3 bases of the junction unmatched. This CDR3 contains 15 residues. CDR1 is LNHNV, CDR2 YYDKDF, per germline (reference sequence). The CDR3 reads CATSRERDSNQPQHF. As DNA, the CDR3 is TGTGCCACCAGCAGAGAGAGGGACAGTAATCAGCCCCAGCATTTT. Based on the CDR3 plus reference TRBV15 and TRBJ1-5, the full variable domain is DAMVIQNPRYQVTQFGKPVTLSCSQTLNHNVMYWYQQKSSQAPKLLFHYYDKDFNNEADTPDNFQSRRPNTSFCFLDIRSPGLGDTAMYLCATSRERDSNQPQHFGDGTRLSIL.

The genes are TRBV28 and TRBJ1-2; 10 bases are a match to TRBD1. This CDR3 is 16 amino acids long. The ends lost 8 bases at V and 4 bases at J; junction bases unmatched: 13. Germline V gives CDR1 MDHEN, CDR2 SYDVKM. The CDR3 sequence: CASQVYKTGGGYGYTF. In DNA, the CDR3 is TGTGCCAGCCAAGTTTATAAGACAGGGGGCGGCTATGGCTACACCTTC.

This chain links TRBV19 with TRBJ1-5; 7 nucleotides match TRBD1. Germline V CDR1 and CDR2: LNHDA, SQIVND (reference sequence). After removal of 0 bases from V and 4 bases from J, the junction contained 6 bases not matched to a gene. CDR3 length equals 16 residues. This chain's CDR3 is CASSIEPGQRNQPQHF. In nucleotides, the CDR3 is TGTGCCAGTAGTATAGAACCGGGACAGCGAAATCAGCCCCAGCATTTT.

The genes are TRBV13 and TRBJ2-7, with D perhaps TRBD1 (5 bases). Trimming removed 1 base at V and 0 bases at J, with 16 bases between. The CDR3 has 17 amino acids. CDR1 and CDR2 from the germline V gene are PRHDT and FYEKMQ (reference sequence). The CDR3 loop reads CASSLALRAPYSYEQYF. CDR3 bases: TGTGCCAGCAGCTTAGCCCTCAGGGCACCTTACTCCTACGAGCAGTACTTC.

The chain uses TRBV4-1 and TRBJ1-2; 9 bases align to TRBD1. V shed 7 bases and J 2 bases; nucleotides not matched to a gene: 8. Germline CDR1 is MGHRA and CDR2 is YSYEKL. This CDR3 contains 15 residues. For the CDR3, the DNA is TGCGCCAGCAACCCATGGGACAGGGACAACTATGGCTACACCTTC. Translation gives CASNPWDRDNYGYTF.

The chain combines TRBV28 with TRBJ1-1; possible D gene TRBD1, 6 bases. V lost 1 base and J 0 bases, leaving 9 bases between the germline ends. Germline V lookup: CDR1 MDHEN, CDR2 SYDVKM. The CDR3 covers 15 residues. The CDR3 protein is CASSLSPGVNTEAFF. The CDR3 nucleotides read TGTGCCAGCAGTTTATCTCCAGGGGTGAACACTGAAGCTTTCTTT.

The chain combines TRBV3-1 (or the pseudogene TRBV3-2) with TRBJ2-5, with 9 bases that match TRBD2. V gave up 6 bases and J gave up 9 bases; unmatched junction bases: 14. The germline CDR1 and CDR2 sequences are LGHDT and YNNKEL (reference sequence). The CDR3 sequence is 15 residues long. The CDR3 sequence: CASSRGLATLGAQYF. The CDR3 region has the DNA TGTGCCAGCAGTCGAGGACTAGCGACCTTAGGAGCCCAGTACTTC.

The chain couples TRBV7-8 to TRBJ2-1; 10 bases fit TRBD2. Germline V gene data show CDR1 as SGHVS and CDR2 as FQNEAQ. Germline trimming cut 0 bases from V and 9 bases from J; bases unmatched to any gene: 8. This CDR3 region has 16 residues. CDR3 nucleotide sequence: TGTGCCAGCAGCTTAGCCCACACTAGCGGGACTAGTGAGCAGTTCTTC. Its translation: CASSLAHTSGTSEQFF.

The chain has TRBV7-6 and TRBJ2-1, with TRBD1 matching over 10 bases. Trimming removed 1 base from V and 7 bases from J; junction bases left unmatched: 4. The CDR3 spans 15 residues. The germline CDR1 and CDR2 sequences are SGHVS and FNYEAQ. CDR3 residues: CASSLVGTGVNEQFF. The DNA for the CDR3 is TGTGCCAGCAGCTTAGTAGGGACAGGGGTTAATGAGCAGTTCTTC.

This chain uses TRBV20-1 with TRBJ1-2, with D unresolved. The germline V and J ends were trimmed by 0 bases and 6 bases, with 2 bases remaining between them. Germline loops: CDR1 DFQATT, CDR2 SNEGSKA (reference sequence). The CDR3 sequence is 10 residues long. This CDR3 is CSARDNGYTF. The CDR3, as DNA: TGCAGTGCTAGAGATAATGGCTACACCTTC.

V is TRBV30 and J is TRBJ2-1; 12 nucleotides agree with TRBD2. This CDR3 contains 16 residues. Germline CDR1 GTSNPN, CDR2 SVGIG (reference sequence). The V and J ends lost 2 bases and 4 bases, in that order; junction bases with no gene match: 6. Written as DNA, the CDR3 is TGTGCCTGGAGTCGTACTAGCGGGGGGACTTACAATGAGCAGTTCTTC. It yields the protein CAWSRTSGGTYNEQFF.

This clone is a singleton in its sample. The chain carries TRBV10-2 and TRBJ1-6; TRBD1 is a possible D gene (5 bases). V lost 6 bases to trimming and J lost 5 bases, with 8 bases between them. The germline V gene has CDR1 WSHSY and CDR2 SAAADI. The CDR3 spans 13 residues. The CDR3 reads CASSDSDNSPLHF. The CDR3 DNA sequence: TGCGCCAGCAGCGACAGTGATAATTCACCCCTCCACTTT.

The V call is TRBV3-1 (or the pseudogene TRBV3-2), the J call TRBJ1-6, with 9 bases matching TRBD1. The CDR3 covers 15 residues. Germline V CDR1 and CDR2: LGHDT, YNNKEL (reference sequence). With 2 bases clipped from V and 10 bases from J, the junction kept 6 bases outside the gene matches. This CDR3 reads CASSQPGTGRSPLHF. The CDR3 nucleotides are TGTGCCAGCAGCCAACCTGGGACAGGGAGGTCACCCCTCCACTTT.

The rearrangement links TRBV28 to TRBJ1-4; D not certain. V was shortened by 5 bases and J by 2 bases, with 12 bases between the two germline ends. This CDR3 region has 15 residues. Looked up from germline, CDR1 is MDHEN and CDR2 is SYDVKM. The CDR3 sequence: CASSPREDTNEKLFF. The CDR3 coding sequence is TGTGCCAGCAGTCCCCGCGAAGATACTAATGAAAAACTGTTTTTT.

DNA of the CDR3: TGTGCCAGCAGCCTGTTAGCGGGGGGGACAGATACGCAGTATTTT. It encodes CASSLLAGGTDTQYF. The V and J genes are TRBV3-1 (or the pseudogene TRBV3-2) and TRBJ2-3, with 11 bases identical to TRBD2. The CDR3 runs 15 residues. The germline V gene encodes CDR1 LGHDT and CDR2 YNNKEL (reference sequence). The junction had 3 bases not matched to a gene; V was cut back by 4 bases and J by 3 bases.

The chain employs TRBV29-1 and TRBJ1-2; a possible D gene is TRBD1 (6 bases). The germline V gene encodes CDR1 SQVTM and CDR2 ANQGSEA. V lost 5 bases and J 4 bases, leaving 20 bases between the germline ends. CDR3 length equals 15 residues. CDR3 protein: CSVLVPLQGLYGYTF. The DNA of the CDR3 is TGCAGCGTTCTCGTCCCATTACAGGGTCTCTATGGCTACACCTTC. Filled out from reference TRBV29-1 and TRBJ1-2, the complete variable domain reads SAVISQKPSRDICQRGTSLTIQCQVDSQVTMMFWYRQQPGQSLTLIATANQGSEATYESGFVIDKFPISRPNLTFSTLTVSNMSPEDSSIYLCSVLVPLQGLYGYTFGSGTRLTVV.

The gene calls are TRBV27 and TRBJ2-1, with 7 bases fitting TRBD1. J lost 7 bases, V lost 2 bases, and 2 bases had no gene match. This CDR3 is 13 amino acids long. Germline V gene data show CDR1 as MNHEY and CDR2 as SMNVEV (reference sequence). CDR3 residues: CASSLGTANEQFF. As DNA, the CDR3 is TGTGCCAGCAGTTTAGGGACAGCAAATGAGCAGTTCTTC.

The rearrangement joins TRBV7-9 to TRBJ2-3; 10 bases are a match to TRBD1. The V gene's germline CDR1 is SEHNR and CDR2 FQNEAQ (reference sequence). This CDR3 is built from 17 residues. V dropped 5 bases and J dropped 5; count of bases not matched to a gene: 13. The CDR3 loop reads CASSPEPGTGEGDTQYF. DNA of the CDR3: TGTGCCAGCAGCCCGGAGCCCGGGACAGGGGAAGGAGATACGCAGTATTTT.

This rearrangement joins TRBV5-6 to TRBJ2-4, with D possibly being TRBD2 (6 bases). The CDR3 contains 18 residues. V lost 5 bases and J 0 bases, leaving 21 bases between the germline ends. The germline V gene has CDR1 SGHDT and CDR2 YYEEEE. The CDR3 DNA sequence: TGTGCCAGCAGTTACGCCCTTCGGGGGATCTTAGCCAAAAACATTCAGTACTTC. Translated: CASSYALRGILAKNIQYF.

This chain connects TRBV2 to TRBJ2-2; D gene ambiguous. V dropped 7 bases and J dropped 6 bases, with 15 bases sitting between them. The germline V gene encodes CDR1 SNHLY and CDR2 FYNNEI. The length of the CDR3 is 14 residues. CDR3 residues: CASIGWSWAGELFF. In DNA form, the CDR3 reads TGTGCCAGCATTGGGTGGAGCTGGGCCGGGGAGCTGTTTTTT.

The V call is TRBV5-4, the J call TRBJ1-4, with D maybe TRBD1 (6 bases). The CDR3 is made up of 15 amino acids. V lost 1 base to trimming and J lost 7 bases, with 14 bases between them. CDR1 SGHNT and CDR2 YYREEE come from the germline V gene (reference sequence). The CDR3 DNA reads TGTGCCAGCAGCTTGTCAGGGGAATTGGGTGAAAAACTGTTTTTT. Residues: CASSLSGELGEKLFF.

The rearrangement uses TRBV6-2 or TRBV6-3 and TRBJ2-3; 9 nucleotides line up with TRBD2. This CDR3 comprises 17 residues. Looked up from germline, CDR1 is MNHEY and CDR2 is SVGEGT. The ends lost 2 bases at V and 4 bases at J; junction bases unmatched: 10. CDR3 amino acids: CASSYKAAGGLADTQYF. The DNA of the CDR3 is TGTGCCAGCAGTTACAAGGCGGCGGGGGGGCTGGCAGATACGCAGTATTTT.

The V call is TRBV19, the J call TRBJ2-1, with 9 bases aligning to TRBD1. Trimming removed 6 bases from V and 7 bases from J; junction bases left unmatched: 7. Germline V gives CDR1 LNHDA, CDR2 SQIVND (reference sequence). The CDR3 loop spans 14 amino acids. The CDR3 reads CASSPRQGGNEQFF. The CDR3 nucleotides read TGTGCCAGTAGCCCTCGACAGGGGGGTAATGAGCAGTTCTTC.

The rearrangement uses TRBV6-5 and TRBJ1-3; a weak D match, TRBD1 (5 bases). The germline CDR1 and CDR2 sequences are MNHEY and SVGAGI. The CDR3 consists of 16 residues. The ends were cut back, 2 bases at V and 0 bases at J, with 11 bases in the middle. CDR3 in amino acids: CASSYTGPGSGNTIYF. DNA for the CDR3: TGTGCCAGCAGTTACACAGGCCCCGGCTCTGGAAACACCATATATTTT.

This clone was observed a single time. This chain joins TRBV19 and TRBJ1-5, with a weak D call TRBD1 (6 bases). Trimming stripped 3 bases from V and 0 bases from J, with 21 bases between. This CDR3 spans 19 amino acids. The germline V gene encodes CDR1 LNHDA and CDR2 SQIVND (reference sequence). The CDR3 sequence: CASSMMHPLRRGSNQPQHF. CDR3 nucleotides: TGTGCCAGTAGTATGATGCACCCTCTCCGCAGGGGTAGCAATCAGCCCCAGCATTTT.